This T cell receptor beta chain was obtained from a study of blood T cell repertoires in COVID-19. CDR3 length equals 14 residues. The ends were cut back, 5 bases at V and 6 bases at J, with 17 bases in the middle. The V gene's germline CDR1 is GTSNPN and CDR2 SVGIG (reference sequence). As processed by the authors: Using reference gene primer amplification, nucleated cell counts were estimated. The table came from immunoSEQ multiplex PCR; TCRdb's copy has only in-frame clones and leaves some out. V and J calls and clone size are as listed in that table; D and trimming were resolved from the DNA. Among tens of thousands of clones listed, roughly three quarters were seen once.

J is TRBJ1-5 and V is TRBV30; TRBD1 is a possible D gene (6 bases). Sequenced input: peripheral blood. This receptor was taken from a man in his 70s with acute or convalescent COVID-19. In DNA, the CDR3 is TGTGCCTGGTGTGGGGGGGGCGGGGGTCAGCCCCAGCATTTT. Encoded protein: CAWCGGGGGQPQHF.